A single sample is the source of the 27 T cell receptor beta chains below, sequenced in a study of blood T cells in healthy people across ages. Then a second PCR, running about 6 to 11 cycles, was carried out with a sample-barcoded 5' primer and a J-beta primer mix. TCRdb independently ran MiXCR on the 5' RACE reads; one entry per CDR3 protein. The repertoire holds about 500,000 distinct CDR3 sequences, with 24% as singletons. These data are also associated with another study on T cells of mothers and their children.

The sample comprised blood. These receptor sequences come from a boy aged 5-17 years in good health.

V gene TRBV9 combines with J gene TRBJ2-3; D might be TRBD1 (5 bases). Trimming left V 0 bases short and J 0 bases short, with 8 bases between. CDR3 size: 15 residues. Germline-derived CDR1 and CDR2 are SGDLS and YYNGEE. The CDR3 loop reads CASSVVGVSTDTQYF. The CDR3, as DNA: TGTGCCAGCAGCGTAGTAGGGGTAAGCACAGATACGCAGTATTTT.

The chain combines TRBV20-1 with TRBJ2-7, with TRBD2 matching 9 bases. Germline lookup yields CDR1 DFQATT and CDR2 SNEGSKA (reference sequence). The CDR3 runs 14 residues. V lost 3 bases and J lost 2; bases outside the gene matches: 5. CDR3 sequence (DNA): TGCAGTGCTAGGTCTAGCGGGGTCCCCTACGAGCAGTACTTC. Amino acids: CSARSSGVPYEQYF.

This clonotype was counted a few times. J is TRBJ1-6 and V is TRBV6-1; perhaps TRBD1 as D (6 bases). The CDR3 contains 16 residues. From germline, CDR1 is MNHNS and CDR2 SASEGT. V lost 6 bases to trimming and J lost 10 bases, with 22 bases between them. The CDR3 bases are TGTGCCAGCAGACCCGAATGGACAGCCGGCGGGTCACCCCTCCACTTT. Translating it yields CASRPEWTAGGSPLHF.

V gene TRBV21-1 combines with J gene TRBJ2-3; the tabulated D call, TRBD1, remains unverified against the DNA. TRBV21-1 is a recognized pseudogene. This CDR3 comprises 14 residues. Here the CDR3 DNA reads TGTGCCAGCAGCATCGGGACAGTAACAGATACGCAGTATTTT. It encodes CASSIGTVTDTQYF.

The V call is TRBV28, the J call TRBJ1-2; D gene ambiguous. Germline V gene lookup returns CDR1 MDHEN and CDR2 SYDVKM. CDR3 length equals 19 residues. Trimming pared 5 bases from V and 4 bases from J, leaving 29 bases between. CDR3 residues: CASSPLVVSGPRRPYGYTF. CDR3 coding DNA: TGTGCCAGCAGTCCCCTGGTCGTGTCAGGACCCCGTCGACCCTATGGCTACACCTTC.

This clonotype was seen a handful of times. The CDR3 region has the DNA TGCAGCGTGCTTGGACCTACGTACACTGAAGCTTTCTTT. It yields the protein CSVLGPTYTEAFF. The V call is TRBV29-1, the J call TRBJ1-1; D is unclear. The length of the CDR3 is 13 residues. Trimming removed 6 bases at V and 3 bases at J, with 14 bases between. Germline CDR1 is SQVTM and CDR2 is ANQGSEA.

This clonotype was observed a handful of times. At one end the junction does not follow the germline gene, possibly because of a read error. The V call is TRBV4-3, the J call TRBJ2-2; D is possibly TRBD2 (5 bases). The CDR3 consists of 16 residues. Germline-derived CDR1 and CDR2 are LGHNA and YSLEER. The CDR3 region is CASSFGASQYTGDLFF. The CDR3 DNA reads TGCGCCAGCAGCTTCGGAGCCTCACAATACACCGGGGATCTGTTTTTT.

The chain combines TRBV7-3 with TRBJ2-7; the match to TRBD2 covers 8 bases. V trimming: 5 bases; J trimming: 6 bases; junction bases outside the gene matches: 18. The CDR3 totals 17 residues. CDR1 SGHTA and CDR2 FQGTGA come from the germline V gene. CDR3 bases: TGTGCCAGCAGCACCGGCGGGGGGTCGGGGCATATATCCGAGCAGTACTTC. Translated: CASSTGGGSGHISEQYF.

This clonotype was counted many times. The V and J genes are TRBV12-3 or TRBV12-4 and TRBJ2-5; 7 positions match TRBD2. The CDR3 runs to 14 residues. The V and J ends lost 6 bases and 5 bases, in that order; junction bases with no gene match: 9. The CDR3 loop reads CASRVSGGRETQYF. The CDR3 DNA reads TGTGCCAGCAGGGTCTCGGGAGGCCGGGAGACCCAGTACTTC.

The chain combines TRBV9 with TRBJ2-2, with 7 positions matching TRBD2. CDR3 length equals 14 residues. Trimming at V came to 4 bases and at J to 6 bases, leaving 6 bases not matched to a gene. From germline, CDR1 is SGDLS and CDR2 YYNGEE. The CDR3 nucleotides are TGTGCCAGCAGCCCTAGCCGGGGGGCCGGGGAGCTGTTTTTT. This codes for CASSPSRGAGELFF.

This clonotype has just a few counts. For the CDR3, the DNA is TGTGCCAGCAGCACTTATGATACGCAGTATTTT. Its translation: CASSTYDTQYF. The V call is TRBV2, the J call TRBJ2-3; D unclear. The CDR3 spans 11 residues. The germline V gene has CDR1 SNHLY and CDR2 FYNNEI. V gave up 6 bases and J gave up 6 bases, with 7 bases separating them. The entire variable domain, with the rest obtained from reference TRBV2 and TRBJ2-3, is as follows: EPEVTQTPSHQVTQMGQEVILRCVPISNHLYFYWYRQILGQKVEFLVSFYNNEISEKSEIFDDQFSVERPDGSNFTLKIRSTKLEDSAMYFCASSTYDTQYFGPGTRLTVL.

Here the CDR3 DNA reads TGTGCCAGCAGCCCCCAGGGGGGACTAGTCACCGGGGAGCTGTTTTTT. Amino acid sequence: CASSPQGGLVTGELFF. The chain combines TRBV4-2 with TRBJ2-2; a weak D match, TRBD2 (8 bases). Germline V CDR1 and CDR2: LGHNA, YNFKEQ. The CDR3 length is 16 residues. V lost 4 bases and J lost 4, with 16 bases in between.

A few counts support this clonotype. The V and J genes are TRBV19 and TRBJ2-3; 9 positions agree with TRBD1. After removal of 1 base from V and 5 bases from J, the junction contained 4 bases not matched to a gene. This CDR3 contains 15 residues. The V gene's germline CDR1 is LNHDA and CDR2 SQIVND (reference sequence). CDR3 region: CASSIAGQGIDTQYF. The CDR3 bases are TGTGCCAGTAGTATAGCCGGACAGGGGATAGATACGCAGTATTTT.

The chain combines TRBV4-3 with TRBJ2-5; D is unclear. The germline CDR1 and CDR2 sequences are LGHNA and YSLEER. The length of the CDR3 is 15 residues. The V end lost 0 bases, the J end lost 4 bases, and 12 bases lay between the germline ends. CDR3 DNA: TGCGCCAGCAGCCAAGATCGGAAGGGCTTAGAGACCCAGTACTTC. Translated, it gives CASSQDRKGLETQYF.

This clonotype came up a few times. The chain employs TRBV7-2 and TRBJ1-6; the D is unclear. CDR1 and CDR2 from the germline V gene are SGHTA and FQGNSA. CDR3 length equals 13 residues. Trimming removed 3 bases from V and 4 bases from J, with 4 bases in between. The CDR3 region has the DNA TGTGCCAGCAGCTTCGAATATAATTCACCCCTCCACTTT. Protein: CASSFEYNSPLHF. Full variable domain (rest looked up from reference TRBV7-2 and TRBJ1-6): GAGVSQSPSNKVTEKGKDVELRCDPISGHTALYWYRQSLGQGLEFLIYFQGNSAPDKSGLPSDRFSAERTGGSVSTLTIQRTQQEDSAVYLCASSFEYNSPLHFGNGTRLTVT.

This clonotype was observed many times. CDR3 sequence (DNA): TGTGCCAGCAGCTTAGTAAGATTTATTGGGAGGGAAAACATTCAGTACTTC. Translated, it gives CASSLVRFIGRENIQYF. The rearrangement uses TRBV7-8 and TRBJ2-4, with 7 bases lining up with TRBD2. V lost 1 base, J lost 5 bases, and 11 bases stayed unmatched. The CDR3 loop spans 17 amino acids. Germline-derived CDR1 and CDR2 are SGHVS and FQNEAQ.

The chain employs TRBV18 and TRBJ1-1; perhaps TRBD1 as D (5 bases). V was pared by 3 bases and J by 2 bases, with 19 bases between. CDR3 length equals 17 residues. Germline loops: CDR1 KGHSH, CDR2 LQKENI. The CDR3 here is CASSPGTGKMGNTEAFF. The CDR3 DNA follows: TGTGCCAGCTCACCGGGGACGGGTAAGATGGGAAACACTGAAGCTTTCTTT.

This clonotype has at least ten counts. The gene calls are TRBV7-2 and TRBJ2-5; D gene ambiguous. Judging by the DNA end, TRBJ2-1 fits better; the J call may be wrong. This CDR3 contains 12 residues. The V gene's germline CDR1 is SGHTA and CDR2 FQGNSA. CDR3: CASKASPGEQFF. The DNA of the CDR3 is TGTGCCAGCAAGGCTTCTCCCGGTGAGCAGTTCTTC.

This chain connects TRBV20-1 to TRBJ1-5; D not certain. In germline, CDR1 is DFQATT, CDR2 SNEGSKA (reference sequence). The V and J ends lost 3 bases and 0 bases respectively, with 9 bases between them. The CDR3 runs to 14 residues. CDR3 DNA: TGCAGTGCTAGGAACACAGCTAGCAATCAGCCCCAGCATTTT. Its protein product is CSARNTASNQPQHF.

The sample holds a few counts of this clonotype. CDR3 nucleotides: TGTGCCACCAGTGATACGGACAGGGGCAGGGAGACCCAGTACTTC. Translating gives CATSDTDRGRETQYF. V usage is TRBV24-1 and J usage is TRBJ2-5; 9 bases agree with TRBD1. Trimming took 3 bases from V and 5 from J; bases not matched to a gene: 6. The germline V gene has CDR1 KGHDR and CDR2 SFDVKD. The CDR3 spans 15 residues.

The V gene is TRBV4-1, the J gene TRBJ2-1, with 7 bases aligning to TRBD1. The J call may be faulty, since TRBJ2-7 better matches the DNA end. The CDR3 sequence is 15 residues long. Looked up from germline, CDR1 is MGHRA and CDR2 is YSYEKL. For the CDR3, the DNA is TGCGCCAGCAGCCAAGTTTGGGGACAGTCTTACGAGCAGTACTTC. Translated, it gives CASSQVWGQSYEQYF.

In its sample, this clonotype was seen a few times. The chain employs TRBV6-2 or TRBV6-3 and TRBJ1-5; D unresolved. In germline, CDR1 is MNHEY, CDR2 SVGEGT. The CDR3 extends over 16 amino acids. Deletions cut 1 base from V and 6 bases from J, with 16 bases between. The CDR3 loop is CASSYLDPVLSQPQHF. The CDR3 region has the DNA TGTGCCAGCAGTTACTTGGACCCCGTATTGAGTCAGCCCCAGCATTTT.

The chain joins TRBV28 to TRBJ2-7; TRBD2 matches 7 bases. In germline, CDR1 is MDHEN, CDR2 SYDVKM. The CDR3 loop spans 15 amino acids. V lost 6 bases, J lost 7 bases, and 15 bases stayed unmatched. The CDR3 loop reads CASSLGRRLAGEQYF. The CDR3 DNA follows: TGTGCCAGCAGCCTAGGGAGGAGACTAGCTGGGGAGCAGTACTTC.

This clonotype has only a few counts. The chain combines TRBV28 with TRBJ2-1; 7 bases line up with TRBD2. The CDR3 loop spans 17 amino acids. V was pared by 5 bases and J by 0 bases, with 10 bases of the junction left unmatched. Germline V gene sequence: CDR1 MDHEN, CDR2 SYDVKM. The CDR3: CASSGGREGRSYNEQFF. CDR3 coding DNA: TGTGCCAGCAGTGGAGGAAGGGAGGGGCGCTCCTACAATGAGCAGTTCTTC.

The chain uses TRBV2 and TRBJ1-3; no firm D call. Germline V lookup: CDR1 SNHLY, CDR2 FYNNEI. The CDR3 is 16 amino acids. V shed 6 bases and J shed 4 bases, with 19 bases lying between them. CDR3 bases: TGTGCCAGCAGCGAGGTAGGCGCAGCAAAAGGAAACACCATATATTTT. It yields the protein CASSEVGAAKGNTIYF.

This clonotype was found a few times. V is TRBV11-2 and J is TRBJ1-5, with unresolved D. The length of the CDR3 is 13 residues. Germline V lookup: CDR1 SGHAT, CDR2 FQNNGV. V shed 5 bases and J shed 5 bases, with 10 bases lying between them. The CDR3 reads CASSPDVDQPQHF. CDR3 sequence (DNA): TGTGCCAGCAGCCCCGATGTCGATCAGCCCCAGCATTTT.

In the case of this clonotype: An end of the junction does not agree with germline; a read error may underlie this. The V call is TRBV7-2, the J call TRBJ1-1; D perhaps matches TRBD1 (5 bases). The CDR3 has 16 amino acids. CDR1 and CDR2 (germline): SGHTA, FQGNSA. In DNA form, the CDR3 reads TGCGCCAGCAGCTTAGCGCGCGGGGCGGGGAACACTGAAGCTTTCTTT. This translates into CASSLARGAGNTEAFF. Filled out from reference TRBV7-2 and TRBJ1-1, the complete variable domain reads GAGVSQSPSNKVTEKGKDVELRCDPISGHTALYWYRQSLGQGLEFLIYFQGNSAPDKSGLPSDRFSAERTGGSVSTLTIQRTQQEDSAVYLCASSLARGAGNTEAFFGQGTRLTVV.